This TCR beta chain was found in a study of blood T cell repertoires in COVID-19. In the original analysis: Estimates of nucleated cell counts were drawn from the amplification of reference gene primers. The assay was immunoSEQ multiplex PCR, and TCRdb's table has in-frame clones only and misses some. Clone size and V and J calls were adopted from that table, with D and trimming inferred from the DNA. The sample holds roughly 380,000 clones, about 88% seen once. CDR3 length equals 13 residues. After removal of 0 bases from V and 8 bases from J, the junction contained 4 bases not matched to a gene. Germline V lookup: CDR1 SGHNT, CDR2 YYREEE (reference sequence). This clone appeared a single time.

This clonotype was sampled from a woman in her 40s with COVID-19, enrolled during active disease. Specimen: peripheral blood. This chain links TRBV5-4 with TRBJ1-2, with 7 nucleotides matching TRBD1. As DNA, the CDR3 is TGTGCCAGCAGCTTGGGACAGGGTGGAGGCTACACCTTC. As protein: CASSLGQGGGYTF. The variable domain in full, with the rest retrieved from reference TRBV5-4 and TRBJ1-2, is ETGVTQSPTHLIKTRGQQVTLRCSSQSGHNTVSWYQQALGQGPQFIFQYYREEENGRGNFPPRFSGLQFPNYSSELNVNALELDDSALYLCASSLGQGGGYTFGSGTRLTVV.